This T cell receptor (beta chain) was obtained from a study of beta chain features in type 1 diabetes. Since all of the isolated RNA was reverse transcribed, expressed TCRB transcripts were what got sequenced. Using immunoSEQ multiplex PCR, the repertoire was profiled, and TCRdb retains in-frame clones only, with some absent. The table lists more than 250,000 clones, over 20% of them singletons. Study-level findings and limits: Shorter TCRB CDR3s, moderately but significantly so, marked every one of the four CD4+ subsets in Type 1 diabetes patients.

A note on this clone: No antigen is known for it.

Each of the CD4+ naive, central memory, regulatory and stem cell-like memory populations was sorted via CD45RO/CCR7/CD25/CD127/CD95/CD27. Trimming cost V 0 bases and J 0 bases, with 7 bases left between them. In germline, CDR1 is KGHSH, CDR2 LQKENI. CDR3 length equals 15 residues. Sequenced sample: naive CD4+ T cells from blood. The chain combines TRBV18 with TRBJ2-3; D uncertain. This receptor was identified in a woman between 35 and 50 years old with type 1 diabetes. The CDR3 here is CASSPPRASTDTQYF. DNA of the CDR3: TGTGCCAGCTCACCACCGCGTGCTAGCACAGATACGCAGTATTTT.